The T cell receptor beta chain described here comes from a study of glioma-infiltrating T cells. Broader study findings: Tissue-blood divergence was below expectation in non-neoplastic patients, above in gliomas. CDR3 overlap between tissue and blood was very small.

Using RNA template, CDR3s of TCR alpha and beta were amplified with iRepertoire arm-PCR. Tissue mRNA or PBMC total RNA, roughly 100-400 ng, went into one-step reverse transcription and amplification. TCRdb re-called the multiplex PCR reads with MiXCR, one entry per CDR3 protein. The sample consists of over 130,000 distinct CDR3 sequences, about 39% of them appearing once. Germline-derived CDR1 and CDR2 are DFQATT and SNEGSKA (reference sequence). The CDR3 covers 16 residues. In regard to this clonotype: Antigen unknown. The junction differs from germline at one of its ends, possibly a read error.

V is TRBV20-1 and J is TRBJ1-6; D is unresolved. This clonotype was obtained from a human donor with low-grade glioma or glioblastoma, undergoing nonglioma brain surgery, or in good health (not recorded which). The specimen was glioma tissue, nonneoplastic brain tissue, or PBMCs (not recorded which). CDR3 sequence: CSARVSRGSYNSPLYF. For the CDR3, the DNA is TGCAGTGCTAGAGTGTCCCGAGGGTCCTATAATTCACCCCTCTACTTT.